The next 23 T cell receptor beta chains were all read from a single sample in a study of metastatic and nonmetastatic thyroid tumors. Using MiXCR, TCRdb re-called clones from the PCR reads. The sample holds roughly 14,000 clones, 20% to 30% seen once. Prior to thyroid surgery, none of the patients had received any treatment. The sample was blood. The receptor source for this set is a female donor with papillary thyroid cancer or a benign thyroid nodule (not recorded which). Some clones in this sample may be carry-over from other donors' samples.

This clone showed up many times. A read error may be the cause here, since a much bigger clone is one base away. The rearrangement uses TRBV19 and TRBJ2-6, with 7 bases lining up with TRBD2. The CDR3 contains 15 residues. With 11 bases clipped from V and 0 bases from J, the junction kept 7 bases outside the gene matches. CDR1 is LNHDA, CDR2 SQIVND, per germline (reference sequence). The CDR3 sequence: CAGGGGFSGANVLTF. The DNA for the CDR3 is TGTGCCGGTGGGGGGGGATTCTCTGGGGCCAACGTCCTGACTTTC.

This clone rates as medium-sized (0.01 to 0.1%). The chain combines TRBV6-1 with TRBJ1-3; 8 positions match TRBD1. The germline CDR1 and CDR2 sequences are MNHNS and SASEGT. This CDR3 is built from 15 residues. Trimming cost V 5 bases and J 3 bases; bases outside gene matches: 6. CDR3: CASSSDRGGGNTIYF. The CDR3 coding sequence is TGTGCCAGCAGTAGCGACAGGGGAGGTGGAAACACCATATATTTT.

The V call is TRBV12-3 or TRBV12-4, the J call TRBJ2-2; the D gene is possibly TRBD2 (5 bases). This CDR3 region has 14 residues. Trimming removed 6 bases at V and 1 base at J, with 9 bases between. CDR3 in amino acids: CASRKLGNTGELFF. CDR3 sequence (DNA): TGTGCCAGCAGAAAACTAGGGAACACCGGGGAGCTGTTTTTT.

This clone is labeled as medium-sized. The V and J genes are TRBV12-3 or TRBV12-4 and TRBJ2-3, with 8 bases identical to TRBD2. Unmatched junction bases numbered 3, after V lost 4 bases and J lost 3 bases. This CDR3 has 14 residues. CDR3 nucleotides: TGTGCCAGCAGTTCGACTAGCGAGACAGATACGCAGTATTTT. Translation: CASSSTSETDTQYF.

The V and J genes are TRBV4-1 and TRBJ2-5; tentatively, D is TRBD1 (6 bases). This CDR3 is 15 amino acids long. Germline CDR1 MGHRA, CDR2 YSYEKL. V lost 0 bases and J 6 bases, leaving 14 bases between the germline ends. This CDR3 reads CASSQDQGRSKTQYF. Written as DNA, the CDR3 is TGCGCCAGCAGCCAAGATCAGGGGCGGTCAAAGACCCAGTACTTC.

In this sample, this clone turned up once. In DNA, the CDR3 is TGTGCCAGTAGGAGGCGGTATAACACCGGGGAGCTGTTTTTT. Translation gives CASRRRYNTGELFF. The chain has TRBV9 and TRBJ2-2; TRBD2 might be the D (5 bases). V was shortened by 8 bases and J by 2 bases, with 13 bases between the two germline ends. Germline CDR1 is SGDLS and CDR2 is YYNGEE. The CDR3 runs 14 residues.

The rearrangement uses TRBV18 and TRBJ1-2; D is ambiguous. The CDR3 covers 13 residues. The V end was cut by 7 bases, the J end by 3 bases, with 12 bases between. Germline V CDR1 and CDR2: KGHSH, LQKENI. CDR3 residues: CASLGGSHYGYTF. The CDR3 DNA follows: TGTGCCAGCTTAGGTGGAAGTCACTATGGCTACACCTTC. The whole variable domain, remainder taken from reference TRBV18 and TRBJ1-2, is NAGVMQNPRHLVRRRGQEARLRCSPMKGHSHVYWYRQLPEEGLKFMVYLQKENIIDESGMPKERFSAEFPKEGPSILRIQQVVRGDSAAYFCASLGGSHYGYTFGSGTRLTVV.

This clone was recorded many times. CDR3 nucleotides: TGCAGTGCCCTCCCCGCGAGGGCTGAAGCTTTCTTT. Translating it yields CSALPARAEAFF. V and J are TRBV20-1 and TRBJ1-1; D is uncertain. Germline CDR1 DFQATT, CDR2 SNEGSKA (reference sequence). There are 12 residues in the CDR3. Trimming left V 6 bases short and J 6 bases short, with 14 bases between.

This clone was counted ten times or more. V gene TRBV7-2 combines with J gene TRBJ2-3, with no clear D. The V end lost 2 bases, the J end lost 4 bases, and 7 bases lay between the germline ends. Germline CDR1 and CDR2: SGHTA and FQGNSA. This CDR3 has 13 residues. The CDR3 protein is CASSLFEADTQYF. The DNA of the CDR3 is TGTGCCAGCAGCTTATTCGAGGCAGATACGCAGTATTTT.

CDR3 region: CASSLATGTGELFF. The CDR3 DNA is TGTGCCAGCAGCTTAGCAACAGGGACCGGGGAGCTGTTTTTT. The chain employs TRBV7-6 and TRBJ2-2, with D possibly being TRBD1 (6 bases). The germline CDR1 and CDR2 sequences are SGHVS and FNYEAQ. V was shortened by 0 bases and J by 5 bases, with 7 bases between the two germline ends. The CDR3 covers 14 residues.

This clone was counted at least ten times. This chain joins TRBV15 and TRBJ1-4; TRBD1 aligns across 7 bases. The V and J ends lost 0 bases and 5 bases, in that order; junction bases with no gene match: 3. Germline CDR1 LNHNV, CDR2 YYDKDF (reference sequence). This CDR3 region has 15 residues. The CDR3 DNA sequence: TGTGCCACCAGCAGAGAGAACAGGGGAAATGAAAAACTGTTTTTT. Protein: CATSRENRGNEKLFF.

The rearrangement uses TRBV5-5 and TRBJ2-7; 11 bases match TRBD2. The CDR3 has 15 residues. V lost 4 bases, J lost 3 bases, and 6 bases stayed unmatched. Germline values: CDR1 SGHKS, CDR2 YYEKEE (reference sequence). For the CDR3, the DNA is TGTGCCAGCAGCGGAGGACTAGCGGGTGTCTACGAGCAGTACTTC. Its translation is CASSGGLAGVYEQYF.

The CDR3: CASSYRGTSGMGDTQYF. The CDR3 DNA sequence: TGCGCCAGCAGCTACAGGGGAACTAGCGGAATGGGGGATACGCAGTATTTT. This chain uses TRBV5-1 with TRBJ2-3, with a weak D call TRBD2 (8 bases). V was shortened by 3 bases and J by 6 bases, with 23 bases between the two germline ends. The germline gives CDR1 SGHRS, CDR2 YFSETQ. The CDR3 consists of 17 residues.

V and J are TRBV2 and TRBJ2-2; tentative D call: TRBD1 (6 bases). Germline CDR1 is SNHLY and CDR2 is FYNNEI. Trimming took off 5 bases at V and 5 bases at J, with 18 bases between the two ends. The CDR3 is 16 residues long. This CDR3 is CASSSYKTGQTGELFF. CDR3 DNA sequence: TGTGCCAGCAGTTCTTATAAGACAGGTCAAACCGGGGAGCTGTTTTTT. The full variable domain, rest sourced from reference TRBV2 and TRBJ2-2, is EPEVTQTPSHQVTQMGQEVILRCVPISNHLYFYWYRQILGQKVEFLVSFYNNEISEKSEIFDDQFSVERPDGSNFTLKIRSTKLEDSAMYFCASSSYKTGQTGELFFGEGSRLTVL.

V is TRBV6-1 and J is TRBJ1-6; TRBD1 aligns across 7 bases. V lost 9 bases, J lost 14 bases, and 13 bases stayed unmatched. This CDR3 is 13 amino acids long. CDR1 and CDR2 from the germline V gene are MNHNS and SASEGT. For the CDR3, the DNA is TGTGCCAGTATGAGCCGTGACAGGGTGACCCTCCACTTT. It yields the protein CASMSRDRVTLHF.

This clone was picked up many times. The chain uses TRBV20-1 and TRBJ2-7, with D uncertain. CDR1 is DFQATT and CDR2 is SNEGSKA in the germline V gene (reference sequence). The CDR3 is 17 amino acids. V shed 0 bases and J shed 7 bases, with 25 bases lying between them. DNA for the CDR3: TGCAGTGCTAGAGACGAGATTCAAGCTTTTGGTTTCCCAGAGCAGTACTTC. Its protein is CSARDEIQAFGFPEQYF.

In this sample, this clone turned up many times. The chain couples TRBV7-2 to TRBJ2-5; 8 positions match TRBD1. Trimming took 8 bases from V and 0 from J; bases not matched to a gene: 8. The CDR3 is made up of 15 amino acids. Germline V CDR1 and CDR2: SGHTA, FQGNSA. The CDR3 is CASLPDREYQETQYF. The CDR3 region has the DNA TGTGCCAGCCTACCGGACAGGGAGTACCAAGAGACCCAGTACTTC.

This clone has just a few counts. The rearrangement joins TRBV7-3 to TRBJ2-3, with unresolved D. Germline V lookup: CDR1 SGHTA, CDR2 FQGTGA. V lost 1 base and J 6 bases, leaving 23 bases between the germline ends. There are 18 residues in the CDR3. This CDR3 reads CASSLSPPGPGLHDTQYF. The CDR3 nucleotides are TGTGCCAGCAGCTTAAGCCCCCCTGGGCCTGGGCTACATGATACGCAGTATTTT.

Worth noting for this clone: One junction end disagrees with the germline gene, perhaps due to a read error. This chain joins TRBV29-1 and TRBJ2-1; 9 positions agree with TRBD1. Germline V CDR1 and CDR2: SQVTM, ANQGSEA. This CDR3 is 16 amino acids long. The DNA of the CDR3 is TGCAGCGTTATTACCTCGGGACAGGGCACTTACAATGGGCAGTTCTTC. Translated, it gives CSVITSGQGTYNGQFF.

In this sample, this clone turned up a few times. The genes are TRBV2 and TRBJ2-2; the match to TRBD1 covers 10 bases. Germline CDR1 and CDR2: SNHLY and FYNNEI. This CDR3 is 15 amino acids long. After removal of 6 bases from V and 3 bases from J, the junction contained 4 bases not matched to a gene. CDR3 coding DNA: TGTGCCAGCAGCGTGGACAGGGGGGACACCGGGGAGCTGTTTTTT. It is translated as CASSVDRGDTGELFF.

In its sample, this clone is medium-sized (0.01 to 0.1%). The rearrangement links TRBV12-3 or TRBV12-4 to TRBJ2-1; D remains ambiguous. This CDR3 is 14 amino acids long. Trimming cost V 5 bases and J 0 bases, with 8 bases left between them. In nucleotides, the CDR3 is TGTGCCAGCAGTAAACTGAGCTCCTACAATGAGCAGTTCTTC. Protein sequence: CASSKLSSYNEQFF.

This clone has a count of ten or more. The rearrangement links TRBV7-2 to TRBJ1-6, with 7 positions matching TRBD1. CDR1 is SGHTA, CDR2 FQGNSA, per germline. The CDR3 contains 13 residues. J was trimmed by 10 bases and V by 5 bases; bases with no gene match: 5. CDR3 region: CASSHGQVSPLHF. CDR3 nucleotides: TGTGCCAGCAGCCACGGACAGGTCTCACCCCTCCACTTT.

The chain employs TRBV9 and TRBJ2-2; D is unresolved. The CDR3 is 14 residues long. The germline V gene has CDR1 SGDLS and CDR2 YYNGEE. Trimming removed 3 bases at V and 5 bases at J, with 11 bases between. This chain's CDR3 is CASSDPRGTGELFF. DNA of the CDR3: TGTGCCAGCAGCGACCCCCGAGGAACCGGGGAGCTGTTTTTT.